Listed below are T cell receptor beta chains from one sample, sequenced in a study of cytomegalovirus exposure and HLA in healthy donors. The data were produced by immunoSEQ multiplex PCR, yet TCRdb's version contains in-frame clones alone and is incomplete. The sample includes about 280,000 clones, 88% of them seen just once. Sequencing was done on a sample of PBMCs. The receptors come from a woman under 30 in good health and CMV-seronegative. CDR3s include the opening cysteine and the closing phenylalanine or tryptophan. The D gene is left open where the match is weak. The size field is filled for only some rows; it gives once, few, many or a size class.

CDR3 DNA: TGTGCCAGCAGTGAAGGTCCGGGACAGGGGATTTATGGCTACACCTTC; CDR3 protein: CASSEGPGQGIYGYTF; V gene: TRBV2; D gene: TRBD1; clone size: few; J gene: TRBJ1-2
CDR3 DNA: TGTGCCAGCAGCGTTGGGACAGGGGGCCTTGAAGCTTTCTTT; CDR3 protein: CASSVGTGGLEAFF; V gene: TRBV9; D gene: TRBD1; clone size: .; J gene: TRBJ1-1
CDR3 DNA: TGTGCCAGCAGTTCCGGACAGGCTCAACGCGGCTACACCTTC; CDR3 protein: CASSSGQAQRGYTF; V gene: TRBV7-9; D gene: TRBD1; clone size: .; J gene: TRBJ1-2
CDR3 DNA: TGTGCCAGCGGACTAGCCCTGTGGGATGAGCAGTTCTTC; CDR3 protein: CASGLALWDEQFF; V gene: TRBV2; D gene: TRBD2; clone size: .; J gene: TRBJ2-1
CDR3 DNA: TGTGCCAGCAGCGGTACCGGGACAGGGGGCGAGCAGTACTTC; CDR3 protein: CASSGTGTGGEQYF; V gene: TRBV2; D gene: TRBD1; clone size: many; J gene: TRBJ2-7
CDR3 DNA: TGCGCCAGCAGCCCGCGGGGAGGGAGGGAACAGACCCAGTACTTC; CDR3 protein: CASSPRGGREQTQYF; V gene: TRBV4-3; D gene: TRBD2; clone size: .; J gene: TRBJ2-5
CDR3 DNA: TGTGCCAGCAGGAGCCTAGCGGGAGCGACTGGATACAATGAGCAGTTCTTC; CDR3 protein: CASRSLAGATGYNEQFF; V gene: TRBV27; D gene: TRBD2; clone size: .; J gene: TRBJ2-1
CDR3 DNA: TGTGCCAGCAGTGAAGGGACGGGACATCCTAACTATGGCTACACCTTC; CDR3 protein: CASSEGTGHPNYGYTF; V gene: TRBV6-1; D gene: .; clone size: .; J gene: TRBJ1-2
CDR3 DNA: TGTGCCAGCAGGGTCGGACAGAACACTGAAGCTTTCTTT; CDR3 protein: CASRVGQNTEAFF; V gene: TRBV6-5; D gene: .; clone size: .; J gene: TRBJ1-1
CDR3 DNA: TGTGCCAGCAGCCAAGGGCTAGCGGGAGGCGATGAGCAGTTCTTC; CDR3 protein: CASSQGLAGGDEQFF; V gene: TRBV9; D gene: TRBD2; clone size: .; J gene: TRBJ2-1
CDR3 DNA: TGTGCTAGTGGTTTGGCGACCCTTAGACTAGCGGGTCTTAGCTCCTACAATGAGCAGTTCTTC; CDR3 protein: CASGLATLRLAGLSSYNEQFF; V gene: TRBV12-5; D gene: TRBD2; clone size: .; J gene: TRBJ2-1
CDR3 DNA: TGTGCCAGCAGTTGGACAAGGGGGCTCGATGGCTACACCTTC; CDR3 protein: CASSWTRGLDGYTF; V gene: TRBV6-5; D gene: TRBD1; clone size: few; J gene: TRBJ1-2
CDR3 DNA: TGTGCCAGCAGTTCTTCCTACGAGCAGTACTTC; CDR3 protein: CASSSSYEQYF; V gene: TRBV28; D gene: .; clone size: .; J gene: TRBJ2-7
CDR3 DNA: TGTGCCAGCAGTGTACAGGCTCAGCCCCAGCATTTT; CDR3 protein: CASSVQAQPQHF; V gene: TRBV6-6; D gene: .; clone size: few; J gene: TRBJ1-5
CDR3 DNA: TGTGCCAGCAGCCCCCGGATTGCGCGGGAGAGCAATGAGCAGTTCTTC; CDR3 protein: CASSPRIARESNEQFF; V gene: TRBV9; D gene: TRBD2; clone size: .; J gene: TRBJ2-1
CDR3 DNA: TGTGCCAGTAGTACCCCGGCGGGAAGCAATCAGCCCCAGCATTTT; CDR3 protein: CASSTPAGSNQPQHF; V gene: TRBV19; D gene: .; clone size: .; J gene: TRBJ1-5
CDR3 DNA: TGTGCCAGCAGCTTAGGATACAGGGGGGGTCAGCCCCAGCATTTT; CDR3 protein: CASSLGYRGGQPQHF; V gene: TRBV7-2; D gene: TRBD1; clone size: .; J gene: TRBJ1-5
CDR3 DNA: TGTGCCAGCAGCGTAAGGAGCGGTGAACTAGCGGCCACCGGGGAGCTGTTTTTT; CDR3 protein: CASSVRSGELAATGELFF; V gene: TRBV9; D gene: TRBD2; clone size: once; J gene: TRBJ2-2
CDR3 DNA: TGTGCCAGCAGCTCGAGGTTCTATGGCTACACCTTC; CDR3 protein: CASSSRFYGYTF; V gene: TRBV7-2; D gene: .; clone size: .; J gene: TRBJ1-2
CDR3 DNA: TGTGCCAGCAGTTACCCCAGCGGGAGGGCCGGCGAGCAGTACTTC; CDR3 protein: CASSYPSGRAGEQYF; V gene: TRBV6-5; D gene: TRBD2; clone size: .; J gene: TRBJ2-7
CDR3 DNA: TGTGCCAGCAGCCACGCAATCCGGACTAGCGGGGGCCCCAGCCTCTACGAGCAGTACTTC; CDR3 protein: CASSHAIRTSGGPSLYEQYF; V gene: TRBV14; D gene: TRBD2; clone size: .; J gene: TRBJ2-7
CDR3 DNA: TGTGCCAGCAGTGTCTCGCGGTCAGGGGGCAATGAGCAGTTCTTC; CDR3 protein: CASSVSRSGGNEQFF; V gene: TRBV2; D gene: TRBD1; clone size: .; J gene: TRBJ2-1
CDR3 DNA: TGTGCCAGCAGCCAAGATCGCAGCGGCCCAGCGTATTTT; CDR3 protein: CASSQDRSGPAYF; V gene: TRBV14; D gene: .; clone size: .; J gene: TRBJ2-3
CDR3 DNA: TGCGCCAGCAGCTTGGGTCCAGGGGGCCGGAAGAGCTCCTACGAGCAGTACTTC; CDR3 protein: CASSLGPGGRKSSYEQYF; V gene: TRBV5-1; D gene: TRBD1; clone size: .; J gene: TRBJ2-7
CDR3 DNA: TGTGCCAGCAGTAACAGCGGCATCCCTGAAGCTTTCTTT; CDR3 protein: CASSNSGIPEAFF; V gene: TRBV28; D gene: .; clone size: .; J gene: TRBJ1-1
CDR3 DNA: TGTGCCAGCAGCCCATCTCCCCCAAAGACTAGCGGGAAGGGGGGGGAGCTGTTTTTT; CDR3 protein: CASSPSPPKTSGKGGELFF; V gene: TRBV7-6; D gene: TRBD2; clone size: .; J gene: TRBJ2-2
CDR3 DNA: TGTGCCAGCAGTGGTTCTAGCGGGAGAAACAATGAGCAGTTCTTC; CDR3 protein: CASSGSSGRNNEQFF; V gene: TRBV2; D gene: TRBD2; clone size: .; J gene: TRBJ2-1
CDR3 DNA: TGTGCCAGCAGCTTAGCGGCGGAGAGAACTGAAAAACTGTTTTTT; CDR3 protein: CASSLAAERTEKLFF; V gene: TRBV7-9; D gene: .; clone size: .; J gene: TRBJ1-4
CDR3 DNA: TGTGCCAGCAGGACCCCGGACTCGGAGCTGTTTTTT; CDR3 protein: CASRTPDSELFF; V gene: TRBV6-5; D gene: .; clone size: .; J gene: TRBJ2-2
CDR3 DNA: TGTGCCAGCAGTGAAGGGACAGAGTCAACCTACGAGCAGTACTTC; CDR3 protein: CASSEGTESTYEQYF; V gene: TRBV2; D gene: .; clone size: once; J gene: TRBJ2-7
CDR3 DNA: TGTGCCAGCAGCTTAGCGGGGTCGGGACAGCCCCAGCATTTT; CDR3 protein: CASSLAGSGQPQHF; V gene: TRBV7-2; D gene: .; clone size: .; J gene: TRBJ1-5
CDR3 DNA: TGTGCTAGTGGCCTAGGGGGTATCTTTAACTATGGCTACACCTTC; CDR3 protein: CASGLGGIFNYGYTF; V gene: TRBV12-5; D gene: .; clone size: .; J gene: TRBJ1-2
CDR3 DNA: TGTGCCAGCAGTTCCCCCCAAGCGCCCGCAGATACGCAGTATTTT; CDR3 protein: CASSSPQAPADTQYF; V gene: TRBV28; D gene: .; clone size: .; J gene: TRBJ2-3
CDR3 DNA: TGTGCCAGCAGCAAGGGGGACAGGGGGGGAGGTGGAGAAAAACTGTTTTTT; CDR3 protein: CASSKGDRGGGGEKLFF; V gene: TRBV21-1; D gene: .; clone size: .; J gene: TRBJ1-4
CDR3 DNA: TGTGCCAGCAGCCCGAGGACAGCTCACAATGAGCAGTTCTTC; CDR3 protein: CASSPRTAHNEQFF; V gene: TRBV9; D gene: .; clone size: .; J gene: TRBJ2-1
CDR3 DNA: TGTGCCAGCAGCTTAGGGGGGGCGCCCCCGGCTGGGTACACCTTC; CDR3 protein: CASSLGGAPPAGYTF; V gene: TRBV7-3; D gene: .; clone size: .; J gene: TRBJ1-2
CDR3 DNA: TGTGCCAGCAGTGACCAGGCGTATAGCAATCAGCCCCAGCATTTT; CDR3 protein: CASSDQAYSNQPQHF; V gene: TRBV28; D gene: .; clone size: .; J gene: TRBJ1-5
CDR3 DNA: TGTGCCAGCAGCCTGGACCGAGGGCTTACAGATACGCAGTATTTT; CDR3 protein: CASSLDRGLTDTQYF; V gene: TRBV5-4; D gene: .; clone size: .; J gene: TRBJ2-3
CDR3 DNA: TGTGCCAGCAGTTCCGCGGGGACTAGCGGGAACTATGAGCAGTTCTTC; CDR3 protein: CASSSAGTSGNYEQFF; V gene: TRBV28; D gene: TRBD2; clone size: .; J gene: TRBJ2-1
CDR3 DNA: TGTGCCAGCAGCTTGCAGACTAGCGGGAGTTCCTACGAGCAGTACTTC; CDR3 protein: CASSLQTSGSSYEQYF; V gene: TRBV11-2; D gene: TRBD2; clone size: .; J gene: TRBJ2-7
CDR3 DNA: TGTGCCAGCAGCTTGAGGGGGGCAACGGGAGGGTTTAATGAGCAGTTCTTC; CDR3 protein: CASSLRGATGGFNEQFF; V gene: TRBV13; D gene: TRBD2; clone size: .; J gene: TRBJ2-1
CDR3 DNA: TGTGCTAGTAGTGGGGGCTTAAGGGAGGGCTACACCTTC; CDR3 protein: CASSGGLREGYTF; V gene: TRBV12-5; D gene: .; clone size: .; J gene: TRBJ1-2
CDR3 DNA: TGCGCCAGCAGCCAGGTAGGACTAGCTGGGGAGCAGTACTTC; CDR3 protein: CASSQVGLAGEQYF; V gene: TRBV4-1; D gene: TRBD2; clone size: .; J gene: TRBJ2-7